The rows below give T cell receptor beta chains drawn from one sample of a study of control samples from healthy donors and cancer patients. The assay was immunoSEQ multiplex PCR, and TCRdb's table has in-frame clones only and misses some. The table includes some 120,000 clones, around 87% detected once. Material: blood. The receptors come from a man between 60 and 70 years old in good health. The CDR3 runs from the conserved cysteine through the conserved F or W. D genes are given only for firm matches. Where a row states a size, it is once, few, many or the class of an expanded clone; other rows omit it.

>TRBV28|TRBD1|.|TRBJ1-2
CASKLGGAGGYTF
TGTGCCAGCAAGCTAGGGGGCGCAGGGGGCTACACCTTC
>TRBV4-1|TRBD1|.|TRBJ1-2
CASSQVFIRQGAHGYTF
TGCGCCAGCAGCCAAGTATTTATTCGACAGGGGGCGCACGGCTACACCTTC
>TRBV2|.|.|TRBJ1-2
CARGKYGYTF
TGTGCCAGAGGGAAATATGGCTACACCTTC
>TRBV28|.|.|TRBJ1-5
CASITPQGNQPQHF
TGTGCCAGCATCACGCCCCAGGGGAATCAGCCCCAGCATTTT
>TRBV29-1|.|.|TRBJ1-1
CSAGVGSNTEAFF
TGCAGCGCTGGGGTAGGGAGTAACACTGAAGCTTTCTTT
>TRBV18|TRBD1|once|TRBJ2-7
CASSPGTGSYEQYF
TGTGCCAGCTCACCGGGGACAGGATCCTACGAGCAGTACTTC
>TRBV19|.|.|TRBJ2-7
CASSSLTGQGGYEQYF
TGTGCCAGTAGTTCTCTAACCGGGCAGGGAGGATACGAGCAGTACTTC
>TRBV28|.|.|TRBJ1-5
CASTWGGPYSNQPQHF
TGTGCCAGCACCTGGGGGGGCCCTTATAGCAATCAGCCCCAGCATTTT
>TRBV28|TRBD2|.|TRBJ2-3
CASSSSGGFQDTQYF
TGTGCCAGCAGTTCAAGCGGGGGGTTCCAAGATACGCAGTATTTT
>TRBV14|.|once|TRBJ1-3
CASSQFGVLSGNTIYF
TGTGCCAGCAGCCAATTCGGGGTCCTGTCTGGAAACACCATATATTTT
>TRBV5-1|.|.|TRBJ2-7
CASSFSSGTEQYF
TGCGCCAGCAGCTTCTCGTCCGGGACAGAGCAGTACTTC
>TRBV19|.|.|TRBJ1-1
CASMEVSWNTEAFF
TGTGCCAGTATGGAGGTTAGCTGGAACACTGAAGCTTTCTTT
>TRBV18|.|.|TRBJ1-5
CASSPGGQSVYQPQHF
TGTGCCAGCTCACCAGGAGGGCAGTCAGTCTATCAGCCCCAGCATTTT
>TRBV7-2|.|.|TRBJ1-2
CASSLVQGPYGYTF
TGTGCCAGCAGCTTAGTACAGGGACCCTATGGCTACACCTTC
>TRBV27|.|once|TRBJ2-2
CASSLRGRWTGELFF
TGTGCCAGCAGTTTGCGAGGGCGGTGGACCGGGGAGCTGTTTTTT
>TRBV28|.|few|TRBJ2-4
CASRAGRNIQYF
TGTGCCAGCAGGGCCGGAAGGAACATTCAGTACTTC
>TRBV30|.|.|TRBJ1-6
CAWSRDGSPYNSPLHF
TGTGCCTGGAGTAGGGACGGTAGCCCCTATAATTCACCCCTCCACTTT
>TRBV18|TRBD2|.|TRBJ2-7
CASSPLGLAGPYEQYF
TGTGCCAGCTCACCGTTGGGACTAGCGGGGCCCTACGAGCAGTACTTC
>TRBV2|.|.|TRBJ2-7
CASNQGMYEQYF
TGTGCCTCCAACCAAGGGATGTACGAGCAGTACTTC
>TRBV19|TRBD1|.|TRBJ1-1
CASSRNDRVNTEAFF
TGTGCCAGTAGTAGAAACGACAGGGTGAACACTGAAGCTTTCTTT
>TRBV6-4|.|.|TRBJ1-3
CATKQGSPHSGNTIYF
TGTGCCACTAAACAGGGTTCCCCTCACTCTGGAAACACCATATATTTT
>TRBV5-4|.|.|TRBJ1-2
CASSLVWQEAYGYTF
TGTGCCAGCAGCTTAGTATGGCAGGAAGCCTATGGCTACACCTTC
>TRBV28|TRBD1|.|TRBJ1-1
CASRGQGRNTEAFF
TGTGCCAGCAGAGGACAGGGAAGGAATACTGAAGCTTTCTTT
>TRBV30|.|.|TRBJ1-5
CAWSVLGPTQPQHF
TGTGCCTGGAGTGTTCTAGGGCCGACTCAGCCCCAGCATTTT
>TRBV9|TRBD1|.|TRBJ1-2
CASSLTGQGIGYF
TGTGCCAGCAGTCTCACCGGACAGGGGATAGGGTACTTC
>TRBV7-8|TRBD2|.|TRBJ2-5
CASSLSFGGTETQYF
TGTGCCAGCAGCTTAAGCTTCGGGGGGACGGAGACCCAGTACTTC